The next 9 T cell receptor beta chains were all read from a single sample in a study of shared T cell receptors in the human thymus. Profiled with immunoSEQ multiplex PCR; TCRdb holds only in-frame clones, not every one. Of hundreds of thousands of clones listed, 88% are singletons. A further study also used this sample, focusing on human thymus T cells.

Sequenced: thymocytes. These receptors all stem from a boy under three years old with a congenital heart defect.

J is TRBJ2-1 and V is TRBV5-1; weak D call: TRBD2 (5 bases). V lost 6 bases, J lost 2 bases, and 15 bases lay in between. The CDR3 has 15 residues. Germline V gives CDR1 SGHRS, CDR2 YFSETQ. This CDR3 reads CASTPWRRTYNEQFF. Here the CDR3 DNA reads TGCGCCAGCACCCCCTGGCGGAGGACCTACAATGAGCAGTTCTTC.

The chain combines TRBV7-9 with TRBJ1-3; 11 bases agree with TRBD1. The CDR3 is 17 amino acids. The V gene end was trimmed by 3 bases and the J gene end by 5 bases; junction bases not matched to a gene: 9. In germline, CDR1 is SEHNR, CDR2 FQNEAQ (reference sequence). The CDR3 DNA reads as TGTGCCAGCAGCTTGCCCAACCGGGACAGGGGGAGAAACACCATATATTTT. Its translation: CASSLPNRDRGRNTIYF. Looking up the rest from reference TRBV7-9 and TRBJ1-3 gives the full variable domain: DTGVSQNPRHKITKRGQNVTFRCDPISEHNRLYWYRQTLGQGPEFLTYFQNEAQLEKSRLLSDRFSAERPKGSFSTLEIQRTEQGDSAMYLCASSLPNRDRGRNTIYFGEGSWLTVV.

This chain connects TRBV29-1 to TRBJ2-2; TRBD2 matches at 7 bases. The CDR3 consists of 18 residues. CDR1 is SQVTM, CDR2 ANQGSEA, per germline. Losses at the gene ends were 3 bases for V and 4 bases for J; bases not matched to a gene: 17. CDR3 nucleotide sequence: TGCAGCGTTGAGGGGACTAACTCTGGGGAGCACCGCACCGGGGAGCTGTTTTTT. This sequence encodes CSVEGTNSGEHRTGELFF.

The chain is built from TRBV19 and TRBJ1-2; D is possibly TRBD1 (6 bases). The CDR3 is 14 amino acids. Trimming removed 5 bases from V and 1 base from J, with 11 bases in between. The germline V gene has CDR1 LNHDA and CDR2 SQIVND (reference sequence). The DNA for the CDR3 is TGTGCCAGTAGTCGTCAGGGGCTTAACTATGGCTACACCTTC. Protein product: CASSRQGLNYGYTF.

V is TRBV27 and J is TRBJ2-1, with 10 bases matching TRBD2. The junction had 9 bases not matched to a gene; V was cut back by 3 bases and J by 10 bases. The CDR3 totals 15 residues. In germline, CDR1 is MNHEY, CDR2 SMNVEV (reference sequence). CDR3 residues: CASSFRLAGEREQFF. CDR3 sequence (DNA): TGTGCCAGCAGTTTTCGTCTAGCGGGAGAAAGGGAGCAGTTCTTC.

V and J are TRBV2 and TRBJ1-2, with D hard to call. There are 13 residues in the CDR3. Per germline, CDR1 SNHLY and CDR2 FYNNEI. V lost 1 base to trimming and J lost 5 bases, with 8 bases between them. The CDR3 reads CASSEGGSYGYTF. As DNA, the CDR3 is TGTGCCAGCAGTGAAGGTGGTAGTTATGGCTACACCTTC.

This chain joins TRBV27 and TRBJ2-7; D is ambiguous. This CDR3 region has 15 residues. V was trimmed by 3 bases and J by 2 bases, leaving 14 bases between them. Germline loops: CDR1 MNHEY, CDR2 SMNVEV (reference sequence). The CDR3 reads CASSFCGTLPYEQYF. In nucleotides, the CDR3 is TGTGCCAGCAGTTTCTGCGGTACACTCCCCTACGAGCAGTACTTC.

The chain is built from TRBV6-5 and TRBJ2-7; 7 positions match TRBD1. V shed 5 bases, J shed 4 bases, and the junction held 8 bases outside the gene matches. The CDR3 length is 14 residues. Germline V gene lookup returns CDR1 MNHEY and CDR2 SVGAGI. The CDR3, as DNA: TGTGCCAGCAGTAGCCAAGACAGGGTATACGAGCAGTACTTC. Translating gives CASSSQDRVYEQYF.

The chain couples TRBV6-1 to TRBJ2-1, with 9 bases lining up with TRBD2. Unmatched junction bases numbered 13, after V lost 4 bases and J lost 0 bases. CDR1 is MNHNS, CDR2 SASEGT, per germline. This CDR3 contains 19 residues. The CDR3 nucleotides are TGTGCCAGCAGTGGGGGCGGGAGGGTTAATTTCAGCTCCTACAATGAGCAGTTCTTC. Protein product: CASSGGGRVNFSSYNEQFF.